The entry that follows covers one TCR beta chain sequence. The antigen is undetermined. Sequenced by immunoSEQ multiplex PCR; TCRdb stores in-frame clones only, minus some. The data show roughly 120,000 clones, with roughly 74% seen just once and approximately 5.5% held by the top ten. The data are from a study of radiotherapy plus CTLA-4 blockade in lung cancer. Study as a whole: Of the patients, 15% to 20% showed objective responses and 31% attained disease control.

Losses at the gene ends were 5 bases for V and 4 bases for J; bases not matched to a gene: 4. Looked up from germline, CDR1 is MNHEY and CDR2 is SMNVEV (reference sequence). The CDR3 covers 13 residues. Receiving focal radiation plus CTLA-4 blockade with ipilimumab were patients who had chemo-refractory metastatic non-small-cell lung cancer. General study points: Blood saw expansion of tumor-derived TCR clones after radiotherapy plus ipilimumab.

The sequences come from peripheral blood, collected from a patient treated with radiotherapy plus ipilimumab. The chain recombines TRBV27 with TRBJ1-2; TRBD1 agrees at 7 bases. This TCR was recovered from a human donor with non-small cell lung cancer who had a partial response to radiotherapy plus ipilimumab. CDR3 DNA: TGTGCCAGCAGTCACGACAGGGCCTATGGCTACACCTTC. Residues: CASSHDRAYGYTF.